This T cell receptor (beta chain) was recovered during a study of T cell repertoires in cytomegalovirus infection. Overall study: Evidence of both CMV infection and a matching HLA type came from public TCR beta signatures.

This clonotype showed up many times. Its target is not known. Overall study findings and caveats: Carriage of CMV together with the relevant HLA was identifiable through cumulative public TCR beta family frequency.

MiXCR, applied by TCRdb to the reads, yields one record per CDR3 protein. Altogether some 900,000 distinct CDR3 sequences are present, about 33% being singletons, with the ten largest covering about an eighth. CDR3 length equals 12 residues. V was clipped by 6 bases and J by 7 bases, with 9 bases between them. This TCR was recovered from a human donor in good health (CMV status not recorded). Some clones in this sample may be carry-over from other donors' samples. The sequencing used cultured CD8+ T cells from PBMCs, collected from culture after CMV antigen stimulation. This rearrangement joins TRBV12-3 or TRBV12-4 to TRBJ2-2; D call uncertain. The CDR3 region has the DNA TGTGCCAGCAGCCCCCTTGGCGGGGAGCTGTTTTTT. It specifies CASSPLGGELFF.